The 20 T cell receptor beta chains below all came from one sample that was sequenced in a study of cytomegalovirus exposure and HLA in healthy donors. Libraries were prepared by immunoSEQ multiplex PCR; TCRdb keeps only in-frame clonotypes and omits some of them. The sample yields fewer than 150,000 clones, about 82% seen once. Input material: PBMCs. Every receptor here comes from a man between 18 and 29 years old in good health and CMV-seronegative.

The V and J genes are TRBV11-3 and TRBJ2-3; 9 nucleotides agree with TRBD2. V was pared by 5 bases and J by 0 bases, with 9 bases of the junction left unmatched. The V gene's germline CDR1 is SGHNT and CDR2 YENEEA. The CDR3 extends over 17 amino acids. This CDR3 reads CASSARSGGTSTDTQYF. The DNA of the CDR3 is TGTGCCAGCAGCGCCCGGAGCGGGGGGACTAGCACAGATACGCAGTATTTT. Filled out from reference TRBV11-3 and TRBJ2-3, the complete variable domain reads EAGVVQSPRYKIIEKKQPVAFWCNPISGHNTLYWYLQNLGQGPELLIRYENEEAVDDSQLPKDRFSAERLKGVDSTLKIQPAELGDSAVYLCASSARSGGTSTDTQYFGPGTRLTVL.

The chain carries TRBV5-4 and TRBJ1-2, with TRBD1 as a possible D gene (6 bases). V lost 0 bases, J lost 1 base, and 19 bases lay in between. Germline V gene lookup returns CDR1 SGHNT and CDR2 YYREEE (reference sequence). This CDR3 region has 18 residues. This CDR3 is CASSLAGRGGQSNYGYTF. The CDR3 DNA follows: TGTGCCAGCAGCTTGGCCGGGAGGGGGGGGCAAAGTAACTATGGCTACACCTTC. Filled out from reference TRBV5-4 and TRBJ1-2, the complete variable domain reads ETGVTQSPTHLIKTRGQQVTLRCSSQSGHNTVSWYQQALGQGPQFIFQYYREEENGRGNFPPRFSGLQFPNYSSELNVNALELDDSALYLCASSLAGRGGQSNYGYTFGSGTRLTVV.

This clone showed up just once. DNA of the CDR3: TGTGCCAGCAGTTATCGTATTAGCGGGAGGGGAAACGAGCAGTACTTC. Its translation is CASSYRISGRGNEQYF. The chain joins TRBV6-5 to TRBJ2-7; 11 bases align to TRBD2. Losses at the gene ends were 3 bases for V and 5 bases for J; bases not matched to a gene: 9. Germline CDR1 MNHEY, CDR2 SVGAGI. CDR3 size: 16 residues.

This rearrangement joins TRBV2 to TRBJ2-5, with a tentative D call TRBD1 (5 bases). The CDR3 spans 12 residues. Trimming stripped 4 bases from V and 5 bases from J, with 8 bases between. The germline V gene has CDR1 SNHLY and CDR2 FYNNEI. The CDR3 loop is CASSGGAETQYF. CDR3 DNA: TGTGCCAGCAGTGGGGGCGCCGAGACCCAGTACTTC.

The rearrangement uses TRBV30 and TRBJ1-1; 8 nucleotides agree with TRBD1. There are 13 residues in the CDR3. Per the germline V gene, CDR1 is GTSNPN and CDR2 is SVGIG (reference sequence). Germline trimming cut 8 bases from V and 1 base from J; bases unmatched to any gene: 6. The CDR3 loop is CARAGQGNTEAFF. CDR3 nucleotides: TGTGCCCGCGCAGGACAGGGGAACACTGAAGCTTTCTTT. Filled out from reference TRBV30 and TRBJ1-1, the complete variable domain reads SQTIHQWPATLVQPVGSPLSLECTVEGTSNPNLYWYRQAAGRGLQLLFYSVGIGQISSEVPQNLSASRPQDRQFILSSKKLLLSDSGFYLCARAGQGNTEAFFGQGTRLTVV.

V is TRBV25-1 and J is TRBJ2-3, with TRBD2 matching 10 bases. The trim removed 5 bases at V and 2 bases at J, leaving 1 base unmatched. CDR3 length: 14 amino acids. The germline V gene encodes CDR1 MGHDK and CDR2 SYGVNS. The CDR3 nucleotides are TGTGCCAGCAGTCTAGCGGGAGACACAGATACGCAGTATTTT. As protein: CASSLAGDTDTQYF. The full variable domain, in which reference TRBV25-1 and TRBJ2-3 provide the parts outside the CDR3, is EADIYQTPRYLVIGTGKKITLECSQTMGHDKMYWYQQDPGMELHLIHYSYGVNSTEKGDLSSESTVSRIRTEHFPLTLESARPSHTSQYLCASSLAGDTDTQYFGPGTRLTVL.

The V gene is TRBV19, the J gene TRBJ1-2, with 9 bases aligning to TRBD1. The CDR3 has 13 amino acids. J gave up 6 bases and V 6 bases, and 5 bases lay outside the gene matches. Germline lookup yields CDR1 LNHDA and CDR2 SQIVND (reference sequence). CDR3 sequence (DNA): TGTGCCAGTAGACCGGGACAGGGCGATGGCTACACCTTC. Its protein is CASRPGQGDGYTF.

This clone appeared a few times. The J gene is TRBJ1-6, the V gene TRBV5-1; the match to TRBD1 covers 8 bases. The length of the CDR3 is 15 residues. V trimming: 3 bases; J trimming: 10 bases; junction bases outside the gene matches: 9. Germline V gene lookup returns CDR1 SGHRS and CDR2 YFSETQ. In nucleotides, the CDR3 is TGCGCCAGCAGCTCCGGGGAACAGGGGGAGTCACCCCTCCACTTT. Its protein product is CASSSGEQGESPLHF.

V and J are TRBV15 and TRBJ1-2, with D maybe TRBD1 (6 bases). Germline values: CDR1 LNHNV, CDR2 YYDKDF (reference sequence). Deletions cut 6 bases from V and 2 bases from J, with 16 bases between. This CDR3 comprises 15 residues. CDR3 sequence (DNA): TGTGCCACCAGGGACACCGGGACACCAAACTATGGCTACACCTTC. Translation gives CATRDTGTPNYGYTF.

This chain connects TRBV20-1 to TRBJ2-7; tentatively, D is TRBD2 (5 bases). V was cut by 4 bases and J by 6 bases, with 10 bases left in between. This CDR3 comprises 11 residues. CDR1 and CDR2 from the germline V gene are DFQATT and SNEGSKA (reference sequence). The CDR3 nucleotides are TGCAGTGCTAATAGCGTAACCGAGCAGTACTTC. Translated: CSANSVTEQYF.

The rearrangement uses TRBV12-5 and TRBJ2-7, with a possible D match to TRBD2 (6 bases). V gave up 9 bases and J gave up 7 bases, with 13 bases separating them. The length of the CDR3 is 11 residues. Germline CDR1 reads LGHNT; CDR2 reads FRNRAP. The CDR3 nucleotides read TGTGCTAGCGAAGGGCGGGATGAGCAGTACTTC. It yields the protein CASEGRDEQYF.

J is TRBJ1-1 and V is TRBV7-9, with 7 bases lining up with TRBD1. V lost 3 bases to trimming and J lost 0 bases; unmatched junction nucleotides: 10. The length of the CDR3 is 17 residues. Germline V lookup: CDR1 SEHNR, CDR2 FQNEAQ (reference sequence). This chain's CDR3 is CASSFRAKGAMNTEAFF. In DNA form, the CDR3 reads TGTGCCAGCAGCTTTAGGGCCAAGGGGGCCATGAACACTGAAGCTTTCTTT.

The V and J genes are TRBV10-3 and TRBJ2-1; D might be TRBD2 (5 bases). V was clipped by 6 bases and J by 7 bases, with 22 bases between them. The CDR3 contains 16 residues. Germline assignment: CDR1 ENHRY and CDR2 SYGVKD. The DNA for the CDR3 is TGTGCCATCAGGGGAGTGGCTCCGGGGTTGGGGAATGAGCAGTTCTTC. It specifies CAIRGVAPGLGNEQFF.

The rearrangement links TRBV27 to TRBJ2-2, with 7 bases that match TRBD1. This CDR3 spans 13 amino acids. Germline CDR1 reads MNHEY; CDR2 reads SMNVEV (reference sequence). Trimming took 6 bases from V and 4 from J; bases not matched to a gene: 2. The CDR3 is CASRGQATGELFF. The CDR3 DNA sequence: TGTGCCAGCAGAGGACAGGCCACCGGGGAGCTGTTTTTT.

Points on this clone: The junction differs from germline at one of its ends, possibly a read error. For the CDR3, the DNA is TGTGCCATCATTGAGGATACATCAAACTATGGCTACACCTTC. Its translation: CAIIEDTSNYGYTF. The chain carries TRBV10-3 and TRBJ1-2; D gene uncertain. From germline, CDR1 is ENHRY and CDR2 SYGVKD. CDR3 length: 14 residues.

CDR3 bases: TGTGCCAGCAACAGGCTAGCGGGAAGGACCGGGGAGCTGTTTTTT. Its protein product is CASNRLAGRTGELFF. The rearrangement links TRBV6-5 to TRBJ2-2, with TRBD2 matching 9 bases. Losses at the gene ends were 7 bases for V and 5 bases for J; bases not matched to a gene: 8. This CDR3 is 15 amino acids long. From germline, CDR1 is MNHEY and CDR2 SVGAGI.

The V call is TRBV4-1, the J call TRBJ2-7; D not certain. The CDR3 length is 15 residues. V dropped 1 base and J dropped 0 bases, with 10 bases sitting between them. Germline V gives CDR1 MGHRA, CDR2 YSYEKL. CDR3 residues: CASSQGSLSSYEQYF. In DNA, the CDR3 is TGCGCCAGCAGCCAAGGTAGTTTGAGCTCCTACGAGCAGTACTTC.

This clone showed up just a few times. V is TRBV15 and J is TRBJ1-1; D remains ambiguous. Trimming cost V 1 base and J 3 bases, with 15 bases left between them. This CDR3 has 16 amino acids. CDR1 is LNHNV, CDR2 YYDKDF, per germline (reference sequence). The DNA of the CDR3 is TGTGCCACCAGCAGAGTGGGCGTGCGGGTCGACACTGAAGCTTTCTTT. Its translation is CATSRVGVRVDTEAFF.

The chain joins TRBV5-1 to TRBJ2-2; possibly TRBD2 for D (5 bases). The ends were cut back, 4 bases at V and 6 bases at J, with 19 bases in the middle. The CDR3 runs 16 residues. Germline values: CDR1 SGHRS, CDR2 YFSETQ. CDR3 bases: TGCGCCAGCAGCCGAAGGTCCCCCAGCGGACCCGGGGAGCTGTTTTTT. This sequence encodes CASSRRSPSGPGELFF.

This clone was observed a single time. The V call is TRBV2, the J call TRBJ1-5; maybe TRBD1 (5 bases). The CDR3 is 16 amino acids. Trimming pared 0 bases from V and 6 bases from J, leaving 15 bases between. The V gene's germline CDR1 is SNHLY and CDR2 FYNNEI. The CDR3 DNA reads TGTGCCAGCAGTGAAGCGGGTTCAGGGTCCGGTCAGCCCCAGCATTTT. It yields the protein CASSEAGSGSGQPQHF.